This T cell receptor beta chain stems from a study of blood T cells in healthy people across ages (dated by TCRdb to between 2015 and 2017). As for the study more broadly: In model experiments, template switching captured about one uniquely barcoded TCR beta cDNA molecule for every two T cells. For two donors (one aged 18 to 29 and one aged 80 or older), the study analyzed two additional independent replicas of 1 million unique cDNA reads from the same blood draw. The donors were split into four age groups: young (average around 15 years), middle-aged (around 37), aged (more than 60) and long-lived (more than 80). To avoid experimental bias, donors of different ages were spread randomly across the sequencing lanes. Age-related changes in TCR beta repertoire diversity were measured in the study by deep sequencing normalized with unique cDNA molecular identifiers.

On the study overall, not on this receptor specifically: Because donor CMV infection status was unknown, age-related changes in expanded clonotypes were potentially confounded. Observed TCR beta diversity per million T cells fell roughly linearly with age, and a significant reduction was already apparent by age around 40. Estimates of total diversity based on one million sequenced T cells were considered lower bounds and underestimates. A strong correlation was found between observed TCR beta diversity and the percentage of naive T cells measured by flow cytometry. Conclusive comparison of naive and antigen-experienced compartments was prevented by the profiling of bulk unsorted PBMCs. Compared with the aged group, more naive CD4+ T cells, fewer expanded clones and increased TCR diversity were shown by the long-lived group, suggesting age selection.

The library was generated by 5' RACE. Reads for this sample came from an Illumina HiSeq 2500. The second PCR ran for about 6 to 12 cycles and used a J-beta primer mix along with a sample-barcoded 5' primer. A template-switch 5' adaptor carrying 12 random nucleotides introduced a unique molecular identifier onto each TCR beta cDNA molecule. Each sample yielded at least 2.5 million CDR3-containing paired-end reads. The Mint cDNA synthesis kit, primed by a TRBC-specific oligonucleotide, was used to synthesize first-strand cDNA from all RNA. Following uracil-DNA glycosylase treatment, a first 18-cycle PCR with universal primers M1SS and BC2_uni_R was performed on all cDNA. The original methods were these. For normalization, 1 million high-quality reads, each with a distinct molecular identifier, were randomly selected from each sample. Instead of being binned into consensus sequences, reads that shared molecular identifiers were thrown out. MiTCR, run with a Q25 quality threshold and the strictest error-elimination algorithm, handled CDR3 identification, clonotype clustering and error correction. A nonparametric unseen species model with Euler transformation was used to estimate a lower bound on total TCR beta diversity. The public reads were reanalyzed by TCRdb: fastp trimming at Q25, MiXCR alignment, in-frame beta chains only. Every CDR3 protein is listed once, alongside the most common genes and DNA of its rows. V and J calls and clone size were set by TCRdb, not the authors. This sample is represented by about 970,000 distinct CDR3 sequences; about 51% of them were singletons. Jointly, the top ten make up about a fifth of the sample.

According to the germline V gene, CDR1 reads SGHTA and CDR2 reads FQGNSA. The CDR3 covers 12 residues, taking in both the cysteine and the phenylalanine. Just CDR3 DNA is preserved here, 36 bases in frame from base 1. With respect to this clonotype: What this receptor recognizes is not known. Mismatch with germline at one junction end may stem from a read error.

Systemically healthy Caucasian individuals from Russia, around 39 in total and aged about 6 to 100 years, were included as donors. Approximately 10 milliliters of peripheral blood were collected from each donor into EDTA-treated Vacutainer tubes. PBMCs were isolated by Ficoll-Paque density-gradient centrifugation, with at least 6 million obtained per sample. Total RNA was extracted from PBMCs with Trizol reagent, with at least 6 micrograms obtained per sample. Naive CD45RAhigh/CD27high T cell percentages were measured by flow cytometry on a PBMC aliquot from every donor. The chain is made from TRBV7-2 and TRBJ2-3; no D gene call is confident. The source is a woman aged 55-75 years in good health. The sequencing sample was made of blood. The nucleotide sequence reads TGTGTCAGCAGCTTTACTGTCCATGCGCAGTATTTT. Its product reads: CVSSFTVHAQYF. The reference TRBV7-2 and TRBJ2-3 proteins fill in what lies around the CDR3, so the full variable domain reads GAGVSQSPSNKVTEKGKDVELRCDPISGHTALYWYRQSLGQGLEFLIYFQGNSAPDKSGLPSDRFSAERTGGSVSTLTIQRTQQEDSAVYLCVSSFTVHAQYFGPGTRLTVL.